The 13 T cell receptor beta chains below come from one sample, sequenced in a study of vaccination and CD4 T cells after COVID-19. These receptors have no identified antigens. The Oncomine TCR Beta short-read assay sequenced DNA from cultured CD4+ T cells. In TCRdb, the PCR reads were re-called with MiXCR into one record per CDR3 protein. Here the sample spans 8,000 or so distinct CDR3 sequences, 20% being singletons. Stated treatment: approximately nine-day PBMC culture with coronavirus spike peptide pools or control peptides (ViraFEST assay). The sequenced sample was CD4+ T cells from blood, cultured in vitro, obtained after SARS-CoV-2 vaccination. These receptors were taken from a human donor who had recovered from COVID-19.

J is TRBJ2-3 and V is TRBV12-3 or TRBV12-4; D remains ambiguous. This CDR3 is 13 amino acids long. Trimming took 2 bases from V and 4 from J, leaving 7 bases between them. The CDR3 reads CASSLRWADTQYF. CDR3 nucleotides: TGTGCCAGCAGTTTACGCTGGGCAGATACGCAGTATTTT.

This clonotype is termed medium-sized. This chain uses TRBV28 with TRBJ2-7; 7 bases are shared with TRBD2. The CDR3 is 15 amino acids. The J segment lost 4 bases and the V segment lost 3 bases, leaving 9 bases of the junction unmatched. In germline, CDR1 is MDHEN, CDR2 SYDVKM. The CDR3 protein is CASSLSGGSRYEQYF. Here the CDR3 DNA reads TGTGCCAGCAGTTTGTCCGGCGGGAGTAGGTACGAGCAGTACTTC.

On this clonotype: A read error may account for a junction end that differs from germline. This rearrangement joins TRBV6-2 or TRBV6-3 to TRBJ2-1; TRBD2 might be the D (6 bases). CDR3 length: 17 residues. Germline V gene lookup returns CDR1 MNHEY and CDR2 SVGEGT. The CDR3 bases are TGTGCCAGCAGATACTCGGGACTCAAAGACTCCTACAATGAGCAGTTCTTC. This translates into CASRYSGLKDSYNEQFF.

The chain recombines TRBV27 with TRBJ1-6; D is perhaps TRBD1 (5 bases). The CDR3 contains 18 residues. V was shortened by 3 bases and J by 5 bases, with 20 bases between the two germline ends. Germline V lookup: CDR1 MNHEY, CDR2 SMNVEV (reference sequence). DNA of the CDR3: TGTGCCAGCAGTTTCCGTGACAGCGTCCGAACTGATAATTCACCCCTCCACTTT. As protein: CASSFRDSVRTDNSPLHF.

This chain's CDR3 is CASSPNGDSYEQYF. The CDR3 DNA is TGTGCCAGCTCACCGAACGGGGACTCCTACGAGCAGTACTTC. The V call is TRBV18, the J call TRBJ2-7; weak D call: TRBD2 (5 bases). Trimming pared 3 bases from V and 0 bases from J, leaving 9 bases between. The CDR3 length is 14 residues. Germline V CDR1 and CDR2: KGHSH, LQKENI.

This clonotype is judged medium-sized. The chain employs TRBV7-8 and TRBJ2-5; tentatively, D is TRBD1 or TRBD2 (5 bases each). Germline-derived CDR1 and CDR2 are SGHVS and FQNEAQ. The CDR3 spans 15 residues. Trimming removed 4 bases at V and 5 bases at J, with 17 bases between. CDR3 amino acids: CASSWSGGGWETQYF. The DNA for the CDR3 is TGTGCCAGCAGCTGGTCTGGGGGTGGTTGGGAGACCCAGTACTTC.

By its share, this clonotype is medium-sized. The CDR3 here is CASSLAGRGETQYF. DNA for the CDR3: TGTGCCAGCAGCTTAGCCGGGCGCGGGGAGACCCAGTACTTC. The chain recombines TRBV7-9 with TRBJ2-5; a possible D gene is TRBD2 (5 bases). This CDR3 contains 14 residues. The germline V and J ends were trimmed by 0 bases and 5 bases, with 10 bases remaining between them. The germline V gene encodes CDR1 SEHNR and CDR2 FQNEAQ (reference sequence).

The CDR3 nucleotides read TGTGCCAGTAGTTTATCGCGAATTCGACAGGGCGGAGAGACCCAGTACTTC. Its protein is CASSLSRIRQGGETQYF. The J gene is TRBJ2-5, the V gene TRBV19, with 7 bases matching TRBD1. J gave up 4 bases and V 5 bases, and 16 bases lay outside the gene matches. CDR1 is LNHDA and CDR2 is SQIVND in the germline V gene (reference sequence). This CDR3 is built from 17 residues. Looking up the rest from reference TRBV19 and TRBJ2-5 gives the full variable domain: DGGITQSPKYLFRKEGQNVTLSCEQNLNHDAMYWYRQDPGQGLRLIYYSQIVNDFQKGDIAEGYSVSREKKESFPLTVTSAQKNPTAFYLCASSLSRIRQGGETQYFGPGTRLLVL.

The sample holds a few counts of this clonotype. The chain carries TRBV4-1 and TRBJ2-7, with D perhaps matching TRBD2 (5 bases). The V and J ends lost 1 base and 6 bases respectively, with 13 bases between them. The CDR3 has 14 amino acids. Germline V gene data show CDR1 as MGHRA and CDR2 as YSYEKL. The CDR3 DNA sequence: TGCGCCAGCAGCCAAGGACCGGGGTTGGGCGAGCAGTACTTC. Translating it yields CASSQGPGLGEQYF.

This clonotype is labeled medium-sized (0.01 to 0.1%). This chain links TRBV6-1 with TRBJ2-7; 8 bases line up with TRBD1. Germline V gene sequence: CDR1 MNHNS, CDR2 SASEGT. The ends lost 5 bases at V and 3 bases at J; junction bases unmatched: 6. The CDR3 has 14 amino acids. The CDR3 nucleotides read TGTGCCAGCAGTAAACAGGGGGGTGGCTACGAGCAGTACTTC. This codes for CASSKQGGGYEQYF.

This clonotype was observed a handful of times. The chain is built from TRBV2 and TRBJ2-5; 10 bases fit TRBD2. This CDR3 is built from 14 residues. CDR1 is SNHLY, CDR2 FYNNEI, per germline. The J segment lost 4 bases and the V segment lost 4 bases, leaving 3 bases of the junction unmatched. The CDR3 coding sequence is TGTGCCAGCAGTGGAGCGGGGGGGCCAGAGACCCAGTACTTC. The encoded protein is CASSGAGGPETQYF.

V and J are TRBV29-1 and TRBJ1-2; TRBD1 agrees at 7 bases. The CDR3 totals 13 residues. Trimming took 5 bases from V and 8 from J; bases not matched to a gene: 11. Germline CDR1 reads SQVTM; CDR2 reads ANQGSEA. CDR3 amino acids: CSVFPGTAEGYTF. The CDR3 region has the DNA TGCAGCGTTTTTCCCGGGACAGCTGAGGGCTACACCTTC.

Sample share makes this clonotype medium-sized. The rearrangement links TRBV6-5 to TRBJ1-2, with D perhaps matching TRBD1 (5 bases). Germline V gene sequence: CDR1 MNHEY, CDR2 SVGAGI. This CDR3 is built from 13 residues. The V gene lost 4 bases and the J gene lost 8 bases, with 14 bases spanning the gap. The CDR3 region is CASSWNLRDGYTF. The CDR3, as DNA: TGTGCCAGCAGTTGGAACCTCAGGGACGGCTACACCTTC.